The rows below give T cell receptor beta chains drawn from one sample of a study of T cell clones after liver transplantation. Clones were sequenced by immunoSEQ multiplex PCR, and TCRdb holds only the in-frame ones, with some missing. This sample has tens of thousands of clones; 71% occur once, and the top ten carry over 12%. The sample here was CD4+ T cells from blood, taken before liver transplant. Every receptor here comes from a human donor who received a liver transplant. CDR3s include the opening cysteine and the closing phenylalanine or tryptophan. The D gene is left open where the match is weak. Not all rows give a size; the values are once, few, many and, for expanded clones, a class.

v_gene	abundance	j_gene	d_gene	CDR3aa	CDR3nt
TRBV7-9	once	TRBJ2-3	TRBD2	CASSSTSGGTDTQYF	TGTGCCAGCAGCTCCACTAGCGGGGGGACAGATACGCAGTATTTT
TRBV7-9	-	TRBJ2-3	TRBD2	CASSPGLAGMISTDTQYF	TGTGCCAGCAGCCCGGGACTAGCGGGGATGATTAGCACAGATACGCAGTATTTT
TRBV7-2	-	TRBJ1-5	-	CASSRQQGGERQPQHF	TGTGCCAGCAGCCGTCAGCAGGGAGGGGAACGACAGCCCCAGCATTTT
TRBV5-1	-	TRBJ1-1	-	CASSLTGDTEAFF	TGCGCCAGCAGCTTGACGGGGGACACTGAAGCTTTCTTT
TRBV5-6	-	TRBJ1-5	-	CASSLRGNGNQPQHF	TGTGCCAGCAGCTTGCGGGGTAATGGCAATCAGCCCCAGCATTTT
TRBV19	-	TRBJ1-5	-	CASSTARGNQPQHF	TGTGCCAGTTCGACAGCTCGGGGCAATCAGCCCCAGCATTTT
TRBV10-1	once	TRBJ1-5	TRBD1	CASSAGGPSNQPQHF	TGCGCCAGCAGCGCAGGGGGCCCAAGCAATCAGCCCCAGCATTTT
TRBV9	-	TRBJ2-5	-	CASSAGGETQYF	TGTGCCAGCAGCGCAGGAGGAGAGACCCAGTACTTC
TRBV11-3	once	TRBJ2-3	-	CASSLGADTQYF	TGTGCCAGCAGCTTAGGAGCAGATACGCAGTATTTT
TRBV14	-	TRBJ1-4	TRBD1	CASSQGTGGKLFF	TGTGCCAGCAGCCAAGGGACAGGGGGAAAACTGTTTTTT
TRBV4-1	-	TRBJ1-4	-	CASSPGGAMDGDNEKLFF	TGCGCCAGCAGCCCCGGAGGGGCCATGGACGGAGATAATGAAAAACTGTTTTTT
TRBV15	-	TRBJ1-5	-	CATSRDRGAGQPQHF	TGTGCCACCAGCAGAGATCGGGGGGCTGGGCAGCCCCAGCATTTT
TRBV28	-	TRBJ1-4	-	CASSFPTATNEKLFF	TGTGCCAGCAGTTTTCCTACAGCAACTAATGAAAAACTGTTTTTT
TRBV25-1	-	TRBJ1-6	TRBD1	CASSGQGSAPLHF	TGTGCCAGCAGTGGACAGGGGTCGGCACCCCTCCACTTT
TRBV28	-	TRBJ1-2	TRBD1	CASSSGQLYGYTF	TGTGCCAGCAGTTCGGGACAGCTCTATGGCTACACCTTC
TRBV4-1	once	TRBJ1-4	TRBD1	CASSRDRVPNEKLFF	TGCGCCAGCAGCCGAGACAGGGTACCTAATGAAAAACTGTTTTTT
TRBV5-6	-	TRBJ2-5	TRBD1	CASSWTGSETQYF	TGTGCCAGCAGCTGGACAGGGTCGGAGACCCAGTACTTC
TRBV6-4	-	TRBJ2-3	-	CACELDTQYF	TGTGCCTGTGAGTTGGATACGCAGTATTTT
TRBV7-9	-	TRBJ1-4	TRBD1	CASSFGDSTNEKLFF	TGTGCCAGCAGCTTCGGGGACAGCACTAATGAAAAACTGTTTTTT
TRBV6-5	-	TRBJ1-2	TRBD1	CASSYSGQGMGYGYTF	TGTGCCAGCAGTTACTCAGGACAGGGGATGGGCTATGGCTACACCTTC
TRBV5-1	-	TRBJ2-3	-	CASSLDSGGTDTQYF	TGCGCCAGCAGCTTGGATTCCGGGGGCACAGATACGCAGTATTTT
TRBV19	-	TRBJ1-1	TRBD1	CASRTGEKDTEAFF	TGTGCCAGTAGAACAGGGGAGAAGGACACTGAAGCTTTCTTT
TRBV30	few	TRBJ1-2	-	CAYTPLQYGYTF	TGTGCCTACACCCCTCTACAGTATGGCTACACCTTC
TRBV9	-	TRBJ2-3	TRBD2	CASSVTSGTDTQYF	TGTGCCAGCAGCGTAACTAGCGGTACAGATACGCAGTATTTT
TRBV19	-	TRBJ1-6	-	CASSRQENSPLHF	TGTGCCAGTAGTCGACAGGAGAATTCACCCCTCCACTTT
TRBV28	-	TRBJ2-7	-	CASTTGEVSYEQYF	TGTGCCAGCACCACAGGGGAGGTGTCCTACGAGCAGTACTTC
TRBV15	once	TRBJ2-3	-	CATSRDRATNTQYF	TGTGCCACCAGCAGAGATCGTGCCACAAATACGCAGTATTTT
TRBV9	-	TRBJ2-3	TRBD1	CASSPRDRANTQYF	TGTGCCAGCAGCCCCCGGGACAGGGCAAATACGCAGTATTTT
TRBV18	-	TRBJ2-3	-	CASSPKIRGDTQYF	TGTGCCAGCTCACCAAAGATACGGGGAGATACGCAGTATTTT
TRBV5-1	many	TRBJ2-1	TRBD2	CASSSSGGNYNEQFF	TGCGCCAGCAGCTCTAGCGGGGGTAACTACAATGAGCAGTTCTTC
TRBV4-1	-	TRBJ2-1	-	CASSQDPTAGAFEQFF	TGCGCCAGCAGCCAAGACCCGACTGCGGGGGCGTTTGAGCAGTTCTTC
TRBV4-1	-	TRBJ1-4	TRBD1	CASSQDLGRGSEKLFF	TGCGCCAGCAGCCAAGATCTCGGCAGGGGGAGTGAAAAACTGTTTTTT
TRBV7-6	few	TRBJ2-5	-	CASSLDLAEETQYF	TGTGCCAGCAGCCTAGACCTCGCGGAAGAGACCCAGTACTTC
TRBV6-6	-	TRBJ2-7	-	CASRAGSTYEQYF	TGTGCCAGCAGGGCGGGGTCCACCTACGAGCAGTACTTC
TRBV7-8	once	TRBJ2-7	-	CASSLRGTASYEQYF	TGTGCCAGCAGCTTAAGGGGGACCGCTTCCTACGAGCAGTACTTC
TRBV11-2	many	TRBJ2-1	-	CASSLGSQVYSYNEQFF	TGTGCCAGCAGCTTAGGCAGTCAGGTTTACTCCTACAATGAGCAGTTCTTC
TRBV29-1	few	TRBJ1-2	TRBD1	CSVGAGQGNYGYTF	TGCAGCGTCGGGGCCGGACAGGGTAACTATGGCTACACCTTC
TRBV19	-	TRBJ1-5	-	CASTPGTNGRNQPQHF	TGTGCCAGTACCCCCGGGACAAATGGTCGCAATCAGCCCCAGCATTTT
TRBV7-3	-	TRBJ2-2	TRBD1	CASSLSLGQGATGELFF	TGTGCCAGCAGCTTAAGTCTGGGCCAGGGGGCAACCGGGGAGCTGTTTTTT
TRBV2	-	TRBJ2-7	TRBD2	CASSERTSEIYEQYF	TGTGCCAGCAGTGAACGGACTAGCGAAATCTACGAGCAGTACTTC
TRBV7-7	-	TRBJ2-1	-	CASSRRTVDQQFF	TGTGCTAGCAGCAGGAGGACAGTCGATCAGCAGTTCTTC
TRBV29-1	-	TRBJ2-1	TRBD2	CSAKDGGDEQFF	TGCAGCGCGAAAGATGGGGGGGATGAGCAGTTCTTC